This TCR beta chain was identified during a study of blood T cell repertoires in COVID-19. CDR1 and CDR2 (germline): LNHDA, SQIVND (reference sequence). The CDR3 totals 17 residues. The V segment lost 7 bases and the J segment 8 bases; nucleotides outside the gene matches: 16. The data were produced by immunoSEQ multiplex PCR, yet TCRdb's version contains in-frame clones alone and is incomplete. The sample lists 250,000 to 400,000 clones, roughly nine tenths occurring once. J is TRBJ2-2 and V is TRBV19, with TRBD1 identical over 10 bases. This TCR derives from a woman aged 25-40 years with COVID-19, enrolled during active disease. Sequenced sample: peripheral blood. As DNA, the CDR3 is TGTGCCAGTACCTCTCTTGGGAGGGACAGGGGATCAGGGGAGCTGTTTTTT. This codes for CASTSLGRDRGSGELFF.